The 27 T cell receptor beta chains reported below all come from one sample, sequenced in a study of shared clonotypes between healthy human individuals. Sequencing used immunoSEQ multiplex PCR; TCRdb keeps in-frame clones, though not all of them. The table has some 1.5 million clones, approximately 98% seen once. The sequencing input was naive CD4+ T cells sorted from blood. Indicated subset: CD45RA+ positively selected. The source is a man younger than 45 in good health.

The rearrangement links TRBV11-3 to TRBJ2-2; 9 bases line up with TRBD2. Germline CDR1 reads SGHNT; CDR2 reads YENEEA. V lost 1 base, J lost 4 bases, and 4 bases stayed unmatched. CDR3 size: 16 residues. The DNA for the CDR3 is TGTGCCAGCAGCTTAGCGGCGGGAGGGTTCACCGGGGAGCTGTTTTTT. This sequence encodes CASSLAAGGFTGELFF.

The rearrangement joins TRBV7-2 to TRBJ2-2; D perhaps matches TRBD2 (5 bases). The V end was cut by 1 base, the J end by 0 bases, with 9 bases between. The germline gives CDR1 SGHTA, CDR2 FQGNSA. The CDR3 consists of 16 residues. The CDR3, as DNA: TGTGCCAGCAGCTTAGGGAAGGGAGCGAACACCGGGGAGCTGTTTTTT. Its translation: CASSLGKGANTGELFF.

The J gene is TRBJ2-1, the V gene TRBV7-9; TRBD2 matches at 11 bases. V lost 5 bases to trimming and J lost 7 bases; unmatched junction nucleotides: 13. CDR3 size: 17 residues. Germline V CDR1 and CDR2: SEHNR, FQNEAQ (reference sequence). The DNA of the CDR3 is TGTGCCAGCAGCCCTTCCCCCATAGCGGGAGGGTTGAATGAGCAGTTCTTC. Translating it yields CASSPSPIAGGLNEQFF.

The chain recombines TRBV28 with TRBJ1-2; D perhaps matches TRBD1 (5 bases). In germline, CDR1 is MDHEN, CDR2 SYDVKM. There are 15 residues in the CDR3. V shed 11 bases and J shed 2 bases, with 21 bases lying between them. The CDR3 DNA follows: TGTGCCGCTTCTCCGGGGCCGGGGAACAACTATGGCTACACCTTC. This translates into CAASPGPGNNYGYTF.

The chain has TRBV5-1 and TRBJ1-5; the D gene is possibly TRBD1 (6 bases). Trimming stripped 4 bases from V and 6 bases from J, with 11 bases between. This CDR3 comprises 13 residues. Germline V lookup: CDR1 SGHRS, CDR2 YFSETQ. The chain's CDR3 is CASSPQGTQPQHF. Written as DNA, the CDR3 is TGCGCCAGCAGCCCTCAGGGGACTCAGCCCCAGCATTTT.

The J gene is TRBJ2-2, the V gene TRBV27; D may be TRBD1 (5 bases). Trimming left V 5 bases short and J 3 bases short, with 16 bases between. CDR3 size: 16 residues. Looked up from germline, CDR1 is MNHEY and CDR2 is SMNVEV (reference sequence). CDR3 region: CASSPPEGVYTGELFF. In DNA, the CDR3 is TGTGCCAGCAGTCCCCCGGAAGGGGTCTACACCGGGGAGCTGTTTTTT.

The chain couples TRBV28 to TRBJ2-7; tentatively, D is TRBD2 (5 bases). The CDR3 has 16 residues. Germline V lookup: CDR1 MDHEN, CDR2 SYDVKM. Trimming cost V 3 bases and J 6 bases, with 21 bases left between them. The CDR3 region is CASSFRQQRFPLEQYF. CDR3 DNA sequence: TGTGCCAGCAGTTTCAGGCAACAGCGGTTCCCCCTCGAGCAGTACTTC.

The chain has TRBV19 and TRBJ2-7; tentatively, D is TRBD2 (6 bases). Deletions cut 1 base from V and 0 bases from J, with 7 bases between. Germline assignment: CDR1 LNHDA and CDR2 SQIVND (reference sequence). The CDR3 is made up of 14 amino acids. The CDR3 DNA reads TGTGCCAGTAGTATAGCAGCGGGCTCCTACGAGCAGTACTTC. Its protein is CASSIAAGSYEQYF.

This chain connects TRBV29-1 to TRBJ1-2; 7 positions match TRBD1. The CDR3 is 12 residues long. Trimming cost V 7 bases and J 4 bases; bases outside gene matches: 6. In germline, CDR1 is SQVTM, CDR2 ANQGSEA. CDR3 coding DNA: TGCAGCGCCCCGGGACAGTCCTATGGCTACACCTTC. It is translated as CSAPGQSYGYTF.

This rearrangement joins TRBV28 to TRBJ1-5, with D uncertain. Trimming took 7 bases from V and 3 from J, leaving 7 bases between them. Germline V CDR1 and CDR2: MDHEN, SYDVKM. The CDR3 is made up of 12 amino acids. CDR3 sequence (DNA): TGTGCCAGCAATGGGCCCAATCAGCCCCAGCATTTT. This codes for CASNGPNQPQHF.

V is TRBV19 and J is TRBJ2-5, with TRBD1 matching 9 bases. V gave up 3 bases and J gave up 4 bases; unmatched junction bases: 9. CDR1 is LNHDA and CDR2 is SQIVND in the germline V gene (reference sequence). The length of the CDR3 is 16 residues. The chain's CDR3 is CASSIPDRGFGETQYF. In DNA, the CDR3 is TGTGCCAGTAGTATCCCGGACAGGGGTTTCGGAGAGACCCAGTACTTC.

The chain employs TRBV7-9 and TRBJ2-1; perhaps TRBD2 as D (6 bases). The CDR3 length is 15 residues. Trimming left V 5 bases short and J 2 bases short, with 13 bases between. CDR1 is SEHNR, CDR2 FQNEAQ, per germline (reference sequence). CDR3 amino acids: CASSHRENPYNEQFF. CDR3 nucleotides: TGTGCCAGCAGCCATCGGGAGAATCCCTACAATGAGCAGTTCTTC.

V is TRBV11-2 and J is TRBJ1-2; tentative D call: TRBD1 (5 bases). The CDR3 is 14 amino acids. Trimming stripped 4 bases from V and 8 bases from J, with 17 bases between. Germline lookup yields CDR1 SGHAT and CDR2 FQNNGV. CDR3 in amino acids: CASSYLKGPPGYTF. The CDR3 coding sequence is TGTGCCAGCAGCTACCTCAAGGGGCCGCCGGGCTACACCTTC.

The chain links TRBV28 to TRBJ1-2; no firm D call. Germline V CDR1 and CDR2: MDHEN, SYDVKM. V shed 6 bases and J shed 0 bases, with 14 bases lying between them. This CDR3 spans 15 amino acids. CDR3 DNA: TGTGCCAGCAGGCCTGGGAGTTTCGCTAACTATGGCTACACCTTC. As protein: CASRPGSFANYGYTF.

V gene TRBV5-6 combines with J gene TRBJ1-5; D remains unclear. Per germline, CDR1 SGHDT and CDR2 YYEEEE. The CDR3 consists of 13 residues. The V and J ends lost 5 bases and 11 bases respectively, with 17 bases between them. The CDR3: CASSYDPRGSQHF. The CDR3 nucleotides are TGTGCCAGCAGTTACGACCCCAGAGGGTCCCAGCATTTT.

CDR3 loop: CAWSLQGSQPQHF. The CDR3 nucleotides read TGTGCCTGGAGTCTACAGGGGAGTCAGCCCCAGCATTTT. The chain links TRBV30 to TRBJ1-5, with 7 bases fitting TRBD1. The germline CDR1 and CDR2 sequences are GTSNPN and SVGIG (reference sequence). With V trimmed by 2 bases and J by 6 bases, 4 bases remained unmatched. This CDR3 is 13 amino acids long. The whole variable domain, remainder taken from reference TRBV30 and TRBJ1-5, is SQTIHQWPATLVQPVGSPLSLECTVEGTSNPNLYWYRQAAGRGLQLLFYSVGIGQISSEVPQNLSASRPQDRQFILSSKKLLLSDSGFYLCAWSLQGSQPQHFGDGTRLSIL.

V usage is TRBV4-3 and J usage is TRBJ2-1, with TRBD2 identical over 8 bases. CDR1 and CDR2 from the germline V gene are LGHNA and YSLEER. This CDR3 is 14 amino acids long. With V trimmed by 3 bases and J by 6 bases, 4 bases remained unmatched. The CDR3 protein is CASSQTGTSNEQFF. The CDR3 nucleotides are TGCGCCAGCAGCCAGACCGGGACTAGCAATGAGCAGTTCTTC.

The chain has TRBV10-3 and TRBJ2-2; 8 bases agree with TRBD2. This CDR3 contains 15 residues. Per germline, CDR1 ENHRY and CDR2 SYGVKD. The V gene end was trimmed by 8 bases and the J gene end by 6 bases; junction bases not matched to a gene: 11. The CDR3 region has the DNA TGTGCCATCCCCTTCCTTAGCGGGAATGCCGGGGAGCTGTTTTTT. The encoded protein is CAIPFLSGNAGELFF.

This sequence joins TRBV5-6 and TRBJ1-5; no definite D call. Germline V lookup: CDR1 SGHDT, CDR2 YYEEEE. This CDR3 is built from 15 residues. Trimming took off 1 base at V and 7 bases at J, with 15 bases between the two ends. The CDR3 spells CASSLWQLGSQPQHF. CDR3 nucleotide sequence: TGTGCCAGCAGCTTGTGGCAGTTAGGAAGCCAGCCCCAGCATTTT.

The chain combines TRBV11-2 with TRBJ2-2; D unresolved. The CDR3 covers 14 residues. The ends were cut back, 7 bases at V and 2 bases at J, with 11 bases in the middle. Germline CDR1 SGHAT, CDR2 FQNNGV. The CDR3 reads CASTTNINTGELFF. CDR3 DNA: TGTGCCAGCACTACCAATATTAACACCGGGGAGCTGTTTTTT.

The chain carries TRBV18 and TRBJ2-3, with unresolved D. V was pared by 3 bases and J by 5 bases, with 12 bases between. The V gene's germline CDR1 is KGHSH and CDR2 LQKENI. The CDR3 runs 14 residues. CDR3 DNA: TGTGCCAGCTCACCGAGTCGACATTTAGATACGCAGTATTTT. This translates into CASSPSRHLDTQYF.

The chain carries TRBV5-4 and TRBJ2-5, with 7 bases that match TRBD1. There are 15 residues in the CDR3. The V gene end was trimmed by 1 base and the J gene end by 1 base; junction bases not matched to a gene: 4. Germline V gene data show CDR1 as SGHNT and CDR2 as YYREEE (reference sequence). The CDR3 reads CASSLYRGPQETQYF. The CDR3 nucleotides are TGTGCCAGCAGCTTGTATAGGGGGCCCCAAGAGACCCAGTACTTC.

Written as DNA, the CDR3 is TGCGCCAGCAGTGAGTCTACCAAAAGTATTGGAAAACTGTTTTTT. Translated, it gives CASSESTKSIGKLFF. This sequence joins TRBV10-2 and TRBJ1-4; D gene unclear. CDR1 is WSHSY, CDR2 SAAADI, per germline. Trimming took off 0 bases at V and 10 bases at J, with 15 bases between the two ends. This CDR3 region has 15 residues.

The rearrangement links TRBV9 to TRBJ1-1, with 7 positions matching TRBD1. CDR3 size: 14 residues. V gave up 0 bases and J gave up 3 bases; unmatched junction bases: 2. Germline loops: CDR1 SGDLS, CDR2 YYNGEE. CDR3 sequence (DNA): TGTGCCAGCAGCGTAGGACAGGGATACACTGAAGCTTTCTTT. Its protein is CASSVGQGYTEAFF.

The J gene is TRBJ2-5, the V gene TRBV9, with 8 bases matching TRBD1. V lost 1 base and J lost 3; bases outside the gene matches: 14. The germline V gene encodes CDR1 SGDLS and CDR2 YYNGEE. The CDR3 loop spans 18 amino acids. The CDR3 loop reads CASSVRPTTGGGKETQYF. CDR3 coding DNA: TGTGCCAGCAGCGTACGGCCCACAACAGGGGGTGGGAAAGAGACCCAGTACTTC.

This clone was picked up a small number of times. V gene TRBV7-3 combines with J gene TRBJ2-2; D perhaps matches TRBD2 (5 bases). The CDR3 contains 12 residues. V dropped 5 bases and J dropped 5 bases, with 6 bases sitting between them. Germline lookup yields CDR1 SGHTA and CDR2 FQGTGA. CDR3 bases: TGTGCCAGCAGCCCGGGAACCGGGGAGCTGTTTTTT. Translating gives CASSPGTGELFF. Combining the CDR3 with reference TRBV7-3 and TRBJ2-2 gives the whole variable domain GAGVSQTPSNKVTEKGKYVELRCDPISGHTALYWYRQSLGQGPEFLIYFQGTGAADDSGLPNDRFFAVRPEGSVSTLKIQRTERGDSAVYLCASSPGTGELFFGEGSRLTVL.

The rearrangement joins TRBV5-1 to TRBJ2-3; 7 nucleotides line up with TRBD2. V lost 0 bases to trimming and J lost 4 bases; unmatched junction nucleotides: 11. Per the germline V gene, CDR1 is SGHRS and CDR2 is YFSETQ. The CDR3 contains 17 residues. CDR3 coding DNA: TGCGCCAGCAGCTTGGCCCTGTTTAGCGGGTTGGCAGATACGCAGTATTTT. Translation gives CASSLALFSGLADTQYF. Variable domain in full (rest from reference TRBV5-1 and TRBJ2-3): KAGVTQTPRYLIKTRGQQVTLSCSPISGHRSVSWYQQTPGQGLQFLFEYFSETQRNKGNFPGRFSGRQFSNSRSEMNVSTLELGDSALYLCASSLALFSGLADTQYFGPGTRLTVL.